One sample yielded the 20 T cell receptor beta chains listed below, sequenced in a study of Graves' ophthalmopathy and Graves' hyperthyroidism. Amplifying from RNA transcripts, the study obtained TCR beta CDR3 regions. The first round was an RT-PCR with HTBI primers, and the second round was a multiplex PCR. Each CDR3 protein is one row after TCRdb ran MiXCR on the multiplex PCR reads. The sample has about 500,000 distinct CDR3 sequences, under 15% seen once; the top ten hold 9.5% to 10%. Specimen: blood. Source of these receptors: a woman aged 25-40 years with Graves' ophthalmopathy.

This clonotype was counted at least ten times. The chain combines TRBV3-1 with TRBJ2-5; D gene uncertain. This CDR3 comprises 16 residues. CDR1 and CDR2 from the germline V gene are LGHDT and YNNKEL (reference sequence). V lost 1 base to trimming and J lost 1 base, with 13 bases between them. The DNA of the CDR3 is TGTGCCAGCAGCCAAGGGCCTTCGAGATTCCAAGAGACCCAGTACTTC. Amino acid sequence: CASSQGPSRFQETQYF.

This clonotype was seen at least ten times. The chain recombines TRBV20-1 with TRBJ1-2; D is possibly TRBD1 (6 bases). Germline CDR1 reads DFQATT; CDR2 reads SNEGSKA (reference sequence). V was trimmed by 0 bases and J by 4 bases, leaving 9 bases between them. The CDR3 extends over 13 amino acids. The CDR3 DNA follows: TGCAGTGCTAGAGATCTCAGGGGCTATGGCTACACCTTC. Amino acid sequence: CSARDLRGYGYTF.

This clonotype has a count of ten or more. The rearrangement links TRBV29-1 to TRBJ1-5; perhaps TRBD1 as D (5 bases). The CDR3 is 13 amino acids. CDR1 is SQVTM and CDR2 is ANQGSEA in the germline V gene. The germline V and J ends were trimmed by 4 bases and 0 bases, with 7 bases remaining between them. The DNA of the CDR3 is TGCAGCGTTGGACAGCATAGCAATCAGCCCCAGCATTTT. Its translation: CSVGQHSNQPQHF.

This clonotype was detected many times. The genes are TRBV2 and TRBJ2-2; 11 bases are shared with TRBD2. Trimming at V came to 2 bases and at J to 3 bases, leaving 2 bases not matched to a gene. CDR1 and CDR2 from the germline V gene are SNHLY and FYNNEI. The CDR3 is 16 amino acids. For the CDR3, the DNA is TGTGCCAGCAGTGAACGTAGCGGGAGGGACACCGGGGAGCTGTTTTTT. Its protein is CASSERSGRDTGELFF.

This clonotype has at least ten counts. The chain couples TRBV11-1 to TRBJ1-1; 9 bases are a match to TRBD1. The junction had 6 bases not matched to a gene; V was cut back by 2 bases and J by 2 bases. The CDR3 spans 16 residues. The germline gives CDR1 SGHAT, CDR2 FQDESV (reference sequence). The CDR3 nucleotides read TGTGCCAGCAGCTTAAAAGGGGACAGGGTAAACACTGAAGCTTTCTTT. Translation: CASSLKGDRVNTEAFF.

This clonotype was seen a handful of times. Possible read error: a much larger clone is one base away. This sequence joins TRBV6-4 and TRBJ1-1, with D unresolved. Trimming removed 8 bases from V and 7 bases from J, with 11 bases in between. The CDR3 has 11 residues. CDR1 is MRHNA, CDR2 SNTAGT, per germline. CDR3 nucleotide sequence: TGTGCCAGCGTGCGGGCAAATGAAGCTTTCTTT. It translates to CASVRANEAFF.

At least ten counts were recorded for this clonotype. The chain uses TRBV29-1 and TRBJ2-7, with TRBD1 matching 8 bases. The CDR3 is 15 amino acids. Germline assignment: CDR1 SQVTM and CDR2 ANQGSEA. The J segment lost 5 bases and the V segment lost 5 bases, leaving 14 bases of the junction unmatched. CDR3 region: CSVNTRQGRRDEQYF. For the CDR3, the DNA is TGCAGCGTTAACACCCGACAGGGGAGGAGAGACGAGCAGTACTTC.

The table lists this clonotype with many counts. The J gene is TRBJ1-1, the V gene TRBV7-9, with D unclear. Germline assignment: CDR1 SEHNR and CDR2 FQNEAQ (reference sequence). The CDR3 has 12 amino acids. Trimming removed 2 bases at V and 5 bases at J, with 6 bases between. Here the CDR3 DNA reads TGTGCCAGCAGCTTATTGTATACTGAAGCTTTCTTT. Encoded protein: CASSLLYTEAFF. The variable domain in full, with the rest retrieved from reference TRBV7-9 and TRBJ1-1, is DTGVSQNPRHKITKRGQNVTFRCDPISEHNRLYWYRQTLGQGPEFLTYFQNEAQLEKSRLLSDRFSAERPKGSFSTLEIQRTEQGDSAMYLCASSLLYTEAFFGQGTRLTVV.

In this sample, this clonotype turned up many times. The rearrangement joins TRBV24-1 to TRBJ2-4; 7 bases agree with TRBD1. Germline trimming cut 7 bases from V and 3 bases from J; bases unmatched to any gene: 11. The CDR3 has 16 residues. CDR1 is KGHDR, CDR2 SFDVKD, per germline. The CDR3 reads CATSQESPGGKNIQYF. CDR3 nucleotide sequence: TGTGCCACCAGCCAAGAGAGCCCAGGGGGCAAAAACATTCAGTACTTC.

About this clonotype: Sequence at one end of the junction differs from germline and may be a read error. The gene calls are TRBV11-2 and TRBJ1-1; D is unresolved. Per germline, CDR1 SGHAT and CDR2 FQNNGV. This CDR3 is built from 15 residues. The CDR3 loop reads CASSSPFHGNTEASF. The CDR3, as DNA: TGTGCCAGCAGCTCACCTTTCCACGGGAACACTGAAGCTTCCTTT. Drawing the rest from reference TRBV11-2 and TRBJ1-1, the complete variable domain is EAGVAQSPRYKIIEKRQSVAFWCNPISGHATLYWYQQILGQGPKLLIQFQNNGVVDDSQLPKDRFSAERLKGVDSTLKIQPAKLEDSAVYLCASSSPFHGNTEASFGQGTRLTVV.

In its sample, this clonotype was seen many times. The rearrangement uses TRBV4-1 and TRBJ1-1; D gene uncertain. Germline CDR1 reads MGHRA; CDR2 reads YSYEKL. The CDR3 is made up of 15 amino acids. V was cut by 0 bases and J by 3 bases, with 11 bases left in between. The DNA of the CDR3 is TGCGCCAGCAGCCAAGAGTGGGTTAAGGACACTGAAGCTTTCTTT. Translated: CASSQEWVKDTEAFF.

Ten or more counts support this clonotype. The CDR3 nucleotides read TGTGCCAGCAGTCCCACTGCCAGCAATCAGCCCCAGCATTTT. Residues: CASSPTASNQPQHF. The J gene is TRBJ1-5, the V gene TRBV28; D not certain. This CDR3 is 14 amino acids long. Trimming removed 5 bases from V and 1 base from J, with 9 bases in between. CDR1 and CDR2 from the germline V gene are MDHEN and SYDVKM.

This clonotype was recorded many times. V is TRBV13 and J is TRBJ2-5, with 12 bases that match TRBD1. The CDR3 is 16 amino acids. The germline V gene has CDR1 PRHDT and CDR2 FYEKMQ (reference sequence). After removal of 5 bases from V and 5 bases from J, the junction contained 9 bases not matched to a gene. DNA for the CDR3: TGTGCCAGCAGCCCTCGCGGGACAGGGGGCATGGAGACCCAGTACTTC. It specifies CASSPRGTGGMETQYF.

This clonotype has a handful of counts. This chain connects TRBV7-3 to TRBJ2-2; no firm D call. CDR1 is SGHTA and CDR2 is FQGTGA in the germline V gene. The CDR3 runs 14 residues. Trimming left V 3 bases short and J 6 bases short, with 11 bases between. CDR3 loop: CASSFGVVSGELFF. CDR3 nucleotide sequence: TGTGCCAGCAGCTTTGGCGTCGTGTCCGGGGAGCTGTTTTTT.

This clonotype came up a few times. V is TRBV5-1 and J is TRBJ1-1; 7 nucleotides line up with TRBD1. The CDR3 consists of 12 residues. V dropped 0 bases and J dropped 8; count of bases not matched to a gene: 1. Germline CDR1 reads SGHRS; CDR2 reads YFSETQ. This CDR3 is CASSLDRGEAFF. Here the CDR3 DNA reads TGCGCCAGCAGCTTGGACAGGGGAGAAGCTTTCTTT.

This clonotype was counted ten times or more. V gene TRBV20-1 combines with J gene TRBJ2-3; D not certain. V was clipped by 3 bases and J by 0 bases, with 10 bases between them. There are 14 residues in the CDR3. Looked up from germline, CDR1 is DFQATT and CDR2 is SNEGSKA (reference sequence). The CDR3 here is CSASAELSTDTQYF. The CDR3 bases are TGCAGTGCTAGCGCTGAACTTAGCACAGATACGCAGTATTTT.

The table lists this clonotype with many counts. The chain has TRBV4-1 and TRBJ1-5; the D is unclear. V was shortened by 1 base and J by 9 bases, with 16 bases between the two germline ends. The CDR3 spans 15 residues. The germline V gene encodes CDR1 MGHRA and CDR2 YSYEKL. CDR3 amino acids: CASSQVGTGARPQHF. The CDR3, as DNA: TGCGCCAGCAGCCAAGTTGGCACGGGTGCCCGGCCCCAGCATTTT.

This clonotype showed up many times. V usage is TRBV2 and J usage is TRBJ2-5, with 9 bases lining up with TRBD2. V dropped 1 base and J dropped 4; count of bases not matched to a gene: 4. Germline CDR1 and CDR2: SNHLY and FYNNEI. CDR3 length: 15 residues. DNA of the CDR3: TGTGCCAGCAGTGAAGTTGCGGGGGGGGGAGAGACCCAGTACTTC. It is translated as CASSEVAGGGETQYF. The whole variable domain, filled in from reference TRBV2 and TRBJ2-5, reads EPEVTQTPSHQVTQMGQEVILRCVPISNHLYFYWYRQILGQKVEFLVSFYNNEISEKSEIFDDQFSVERPDGSNFTLKIRSTKLEDSAMYFCASSEVAGGGETQYFGPGTRLLVL.

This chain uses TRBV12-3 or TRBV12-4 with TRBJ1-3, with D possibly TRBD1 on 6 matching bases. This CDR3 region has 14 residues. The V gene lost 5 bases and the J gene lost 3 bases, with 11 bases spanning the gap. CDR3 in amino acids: CASSITGIGNTIYF. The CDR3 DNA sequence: TGTGCCAGCAGTATAACAGGGATTGGAAACACCATATATTTT.

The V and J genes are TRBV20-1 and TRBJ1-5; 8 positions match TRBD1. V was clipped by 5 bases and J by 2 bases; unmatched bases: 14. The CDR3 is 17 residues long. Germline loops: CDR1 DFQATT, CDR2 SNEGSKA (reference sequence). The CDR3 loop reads CSAAPGTGTGGNQPQHF. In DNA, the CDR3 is TGCAGTGCTGCGCCCGGGACAGGAACTGGGGGCAATCAGCCCCAGCATTTT.